The 30 T cell receptor beta chains below were found in one sample sequenced in a study of blood T cell repertoires in COVID-19. TCRdb's copy holds only in-frame clones and misses some; the assay was immunoSEQ multiplex PCR. Counted here are 350,000 to 450,000 clones, around nine tenths occurring once; the ten biggest clones make up approximately 2.9%. The material sequenced was peripheral blood. All receptors derive from a human donor in a cohort sampled during active COVID-19.

The rearrangement joins TRBV7-2 to TRBJ2-5; D is unresolved. The CDR3 has 12 residues. Germline V lookup: CDR1 SGHTA, CDR2 FQGNSA. V lost 2 bases and J lost 7, with 8 bases in between. This chain's CDR3 is CASSLNPGTQYF. The CDR3 bases are TGTGCCAGCAGCTTAAACCCGGGGACCCAGTACTTC. The full variable domain, with the rest looked up from reference TRBV7-2 and TRBJ2-5, is GAGVSQSPSNKVTEKGKDVELRCDPISGHTALYWYRQSLGQGLEFLIYFQGNSAPDKSGLPSDRFSAERTGGSVSTLTIQRTQQEDSAVYLCASSLNPGTQYFGPGTRLLVL.

V gene TRBV19 combines with J gene TRBJ2-1; 7 bases are shared with TRBD1. The CDR3 is 14 residues long. V was pared by 3 bases and J by 4 bases, with 3 bases of the junction left unmatched. The germline gives CDR1 LNHDA, CDR2 SQIVND (reference sequence). In DNA form, the CDR3 reads TGTGCCAGTAGTATTCCGGGACAGTACAATGAGCAGTTCTTC. Protein product: CASSIPGQYNEQFF.

The chain recombines TRBV5-6 with TRBJ1-2; TRBD1 matches at 10 bases. The CDR3 length is 13 residues. From germline, CDR1 is SGHDT and CDR2 YYEEEE. The trim removed 5 bases at V and 8 bases at J, leaving 6 bases unmatched. CDR3 DNA: TGTGCCAGCAGTTCCGGGACAGGGGTAGGCTACACCTTC. Its protein is CASSSGTGVGYTF.

The J gene is TRBJ2-3, the V gene TRBV9; 9 nucleotides align to TRBD1. Per germline, CDR1 SGDLS and CDR2 YYNGEE. The CDR3 covers 16 residues. V lost 0 bases, J lost 9 bases, and 11 bases stayed unmatched. The CDR3 sequence is CASSVATGTGTQTQYF. The CDR3 DNA sequence: TGTGCCAGCAGCGTAGCTACAGGGACAGGGACCCAGACGCAGTATTTT.

The V gene is TRBV7-8, the J gene TRBJ2-1, with D possibly matching TRBD2 (6 bases). Germline CDR1 and CDR2: SGHVS and FQNEAQ. The CDR3 contains 18 residues. The V end lost 4 bases, the J end lost 0 bases, and 19 bases lay between the germline ends. The CDR3 region is CASSSYTGTPSSYNEQFF. The CDR3 DNA reads TGTGCCAGCAGCTCCTACACCGGGACTCCAAGCTCCTACAATGAGCAGTTCTTC.

The V and J genes are TRBV28 and TRBJ1-6, with 10 nucleotides matching TRBD1. Germline assignment: CDR1 MDHEN and CDR2 SYDVKM. This CDR3 is built from 15 residues. V shed 8 bases, J shed 6 bases, and the junction held 7 bases outside the gene matches. In DNA, the CDR3 is TGTGCCAGCTCGACAGGGGGCGACGGTAATTCACCCCTCCACTTT. This gives the protein CASSTGGDGNSPLHF.

The chain combines TRBV10-2 with TRBJ2-2; TRBD1 matches 8 bases. Trimming cost V 6 bases and J 1 base; bases outside gene matches: 4. The CDR3 consists of 15 residues. Per germline, CDR1 WSHSY and CDR2 SAAADI. The CDR3 loop reads CASRSGTGNTGELFF. The DNA of the CDR3 is TGCGCCAGCAGATCCGGGACAGGGAACACCGGGGAGCTGTTTTTT.

The rearrangement joins TRBV6-5 to TRBJ1-5, with a possible D match to TRBD1 (5 bases). Trimming cost V 5 bases and J 3 bases, with 14 bases left between them. The CDR3 is made up of 15 amino acids. The germline V gene has CDR1 MNHEY and CDR2 SVGAGI. CDR3: CASSPRRQSNQPQHF. The CDR3 DNA is TGTGCCAGCAGTCCCCGACGACAGTCCAATCAGCCCCAGCATTTT.

The genes are TRBV6-1 and TRBJ1-2; 7 nucleotides align to TRBD1. Germline V gene lookup returns CDR1 MNHNS and CDR2 SASEGT. The length of the CDR3 is 15 residues. J was trimmed by 8 bases and V by 2 bases; bases with no gene match: 11. Here the CDR3 DNA reads TGTGCCAGCAGTGAATTGGGACAGACCCCGCGGGGCTACACCTTC. Protein: CASSELGQTPRGYTF.

The chain carries TRBV4-1 and TRBJ2-3, with D possibly TRBD1 on 6 matching bases. V was pared by 2 bases and J by 10 bases, with 10 bases between. CDR3 size: 12 residues. Germline V gene sequence: CDR1 MGHRA, CDR2 YSYEKL. CDR3 bases: TGCGCCAGCAGCCAATTTGGGGGCGCGCAGTATTTT. Translated: CASSQFGGAQYF.

The chain uses TRBV6-5 and TRBJ1-3; 7 nucleotides line up with TRBD1. This CDR3 has 15 amino acids. V lost 7 bases to trimming and J lost 0 bases; unmatched junction nucleotides: 6. Germline V gene sequence: CDR1 MNHEY, CDR2 SVGAGI. CDR3 sequence: CASTADRDSGNTIYF. The CDR3 DNA follows: TGTGCCAGCACTGCAGACAGGGACTCTGGAAACACCATATATTTT.

On this clone itself: One junction end disagrees with the germline gene, perhaps due to a read error. V is TRBV19 and J is TRBJ2-1, with a weak D call TRBD1 (7 bases). CDR1 LNHDA and CDR2 SQIVND come from the germline V gene (reference sequence). The CDR3 extends over 16 amino acids. CDR3 sequence: CASSSRGGGAYDEQFF. DNA of the CDR3: TGTGCCAGTAGCTCCCGCGGAGGGGGCGCCTACGATGAGCAGTTCTTC.

The chain couples TRBV7-3 to TRBJ2-3; 8 nucleotides match TRBD2. Trimming at V came to 2 bases and at J to 4 bases, leaving 11 bases not matched to a gene. This CDR3 region has 17 residues. Germline V lookup: CDR1 SGHTA, CDR2 FQGTGA. The CDR3 protein is CASSLSRGGDYADTQYF. The CDR3, as DNA: TGTGCCAGCAGCTTATCACGGGGGGGCGATTACGCAGATACGCAGTATTTT.

This chain joins TRBV2 and TRBJ1-6, with D possibly being TRBD1 (6 bases). This CDR3 contains 17 residues. Between the trimmed V and J ends, which lost 0 bases and 5 bases, there was a span of 14 bases. CDR1 and CDR2 (germline): SNHLY, FYNNEI. The CDR3 loop reads CASSEAYTGPNNSPLHF. The CDR3 DNA follows: TGTGCCAGCAGTGAAGCGTACACAGGGCCAAATAATTCACCCCTCCACTTT.

The chain uses TRBV10-3 and TRBJ2-3, with 7 bases fitting TRBD1. There are 15 residues in the CDR3. CDR1 ENHRY and CDR2 SYGVKD come from the germline V gene. V lost 5 bases and J lost 1; bases outside the gene matches: 6. The CDR3 loop is CAISNRGWGTDTQYF. CDR3 bases: TGTGCCATCAGTAACAGGGGATGGGGCACAGATACGCAGTATTTT.

In this sample, this clone turned up a few times. The chain uses TRBV30 and TRBJ1-6; D might be TRBD1 (6 bases). Germline V CDR1 and CDR2: GTSNPN, SVGIG (reference sequence). V was cut by 1 base and J by 7 bases, with 17 bases left in between. The CDR3 spans 16 residues. CDR3 in DNA: TGTGCCTGGAGTGGACCCGGTACAGGGAACAATTCACCCCTCCACTTT. It is translated as CAWSGPGTGNNSPLHF.

The chain employs TRBV5-1 and TRBJ1-1; unclear D gene. CDR1 is SGHRS and CDR2 is YFSETQ in the germline V gene. This CDR3 is built from 14 residues. V lost 0 bases, J lost 6 bases, and 12 bases lay in between. The CDR3 DNA reads TGCGCCAGCAGCTTGGGCCCCGGGATCTCTGAAGCTTTCTTT. This codes for CASSLGPGISEAFF. The full variable domain, in which reference TRBV5-1 and TRBJ1-1 provide the parts outside the CDR3, is KAGVTQTPRYLIKTRGQQVTLSCSPISGHRSVSWYQQTPGQGLQFLFEYFSETQRNKGNFPGRFSGRQFSNSRSEMNVSTLELGDSALYLCASSLGPGISEAFFGQGTRLTVV.

This clone was detected once. The V gene is TRBV4-1, the J gene TRBJ2-7; 10 bases line up with TRBD1. The CDR3 totals 17 residues. With 1 base clipped from V and 1 base from J, the junction kept 7 bases outside the gene matches. Germline CDR1 is MGHRA and CDR2 is YSYEKL. This CDR3 reads CASSQVLRDRGSYEQYF. CDR3 in DNA: TGCGCCAGCAGCCAAGTATTACGGGACAGGGGATCCTACGAGCAGTACTTC.

Here the CDR3 reads CASSPAGTNYGYTF. The CDR3, as DNA: TGTGCCAGCAGTCCAGCAGGGACAAATTATGGCTACACCTTC. The rearrangement links TRBV5-4 to TRBJ1-2; D is perhaps TRBD1 (6 bases). Trimming cost V 5 bases and J 5 bases, with 16 bases left between them. This CDR3 comprises 14 residues. CDR1 and CDR2 (germline): SGHNT, YYREEE (reference sequence).

The J gene is TRBJ2-3, the V gene TRBV19; the match to TRBD1 covers 7 bases. This CDR3 has 15 amino acids. V gave up 3 bases and J gave up 5 bases; unmatched junction bases: 8. The germline V gene encodes CDR1 LNHDA and CDR2 SQIVND (reference sequence). The CDR3 loop reads CASSIGQAAGDTQYF. The CDR3 DNA reads TGTGCCAGTAGTATCGGACAGGCCGCGGGAGATACGCAGTATTTT.

The chain combines TRBV4-1 with TRBJ1-2; D is perhaps TRBD1 (6 bases). This CDR3 is 16 amino acids long. V lost 6 bases and J 5 bases, leaving 22 bases between the germline ends. Germline CDR1 MGHRA, CDR2 YSYEKL. The CDR3, as DNA: TGCGCCAGCAGTTTCGCCCCGGGGGGCTTGGGGTATGGCTACACCTTC. It translates to CASSFAPGGLGYGYTF.

The J gene is TRBJ2-5, the V gene TRBV5-1, with 10 bases identical to TRBD1. The CDR3 is 16 residues long. V was clipped by 4 bases and J by 5 bases; unmatched bases: 11. CDR1 is SGHRS and CDR2 is YFSETQ in the germline V gene. CDR3 nucleotide sequence: TGCGCCAGCAGCGTAGGCCGGGACAGGGGTTCGGAGACCCAGTACTTC. The encoded protein is CASSVGRDRGSETQYF.

This clone was detected only a few times. The V and J genes are TRBV18 and TRBJ1-2, with unresolved D. Germline values: CDR1 KGHSH, CDR2 LQKENI. The CDR3 extends over 13 amino acids. Deletions cut 0 bases from V and 5 bases from J, with 7 bases between. This chain's CDR3 is CASSPPAEYGYTF. In nucleotides, the CDR3 is TGTGCCAGCTCACCACCAGCTGAATATGGCTACACCTTC.

This clone occurred a few times. V gene TRBV19 combines with J gene TRBJ1-2; 9 positions agree with TRBD1. V lost 3 bases, J lost 4 bases, and 3 bases stayed unmatched. The germline gives CDR1 LNHDA, CDR2 SQIVND (reference sequence). This CDR3 spans 14 amino acids. CDR3 in DNA: TGTGCCAGTAGTATCGGACAGGGGACCTATGGCTACACCTTC. As protein: CASSIGQGTYGYTF.

The J gene is TRBJ1-5, the V gene TRBV24-1, with D hard to call. V shed 3 bases and J shed 4 bases, with 6 bases lying between them. CDR3 length: 13 amino acids. Germline V CDR1 and CDR2: KGHDR, SFDVKD. Here the CDR3 DNA reads TGTGCCACCAGTGATCGCAGAAATCAGCCCCAGCATTTT. Translating it yields CATSDRRNQPQHF.

As to this clone: At one end the junction does not follow the germline gene, possibly because of a read error. CDR3 sequence reads: CASSWDRDYAF. The CDR3 nucleotides are TGTGCCAGCAGTTGGGACCGGGACTACGCGTTC. This rearrangement joins TRBV28 to TRBJ2-7; TRBD2 agrees at 7 bases. Germline assignment: CDR1 MDHEN and CDR2 SYDVKM. The CDR3 loop spans 11 amino acids.

This clone was observed a single time. The chain carries TRBV7-3 and TRBJ2-2; a possible D gene is TRBD1 (5 bases). CDR3 length: 13 residues. V lost 6 bases to trimming and J lost 0 bases, with 5 bases between them. Germline V gene sequence: CDR1 SGHTA, CDR2 FQGTGA. The DNA of the CDR3 is TGTGCCAGCAGACAGGCGAACACCGGGGAGCTGTTTTTT. It translates to CASRQANTGELFF. The full variable domain, with the rest looked up from reference TRBV7-3 and TRBJ2-2, is GAGVSQTPSNKVTEKGKYVELRCDPISGHTALYWYRQSLGQGPEFLIYFQGTGAADDSGLPNDRFFAVRPEGSVSTLKIQRTERGDSAVYLCASRQANTGELFFGEGSRLTVL.

The chain links TRBV4-1 to TRBJ2-2; tentative D call: TRBD2 (6 bases). The germline CDR1 and CDR2 sequences are MGHRA and YSYEKL. The CDR3 length is 15 residues. V dropped 4 bases and J dropped 4 bases, with 13 bases sitting between them. DNA for the CDR3: TGCGCCAGCAGCCCCGGGGCGGGGTTCACCGGGGAGCTGTTTTTT. This encodes CASSPGAGFTGELFF.

The genes are TRBV5-1 and TRBJ2-1; the match to TRBD2 covers 12 bases. The V gene's germline CDR1 is SGHRS and CDR2 YFSETQ. Losses at the gene ends were 1 base for V and 7 bases for J; bases not matched to a gene: 3. This CDR3 has 15 residues. The CDR3 loop reads CASSLLAGGTNEQFF. As DNA, the CDR3 is TGCGCCAGCAGCTTGCTAGCGGGAGGGACGAATGAGCAGTTCTTC.

The chain combines TRBV5-1 with TRBJ2-7; possible D gene TRBD1, 6 bases. Germline V gives CDR1 SGHRS, CDR2 YFSETQ. V was pared by 0 bases and J by 7 bases, with 11 bases between. This CDR3 region has 13 residues. CDR3 sequence reads: CASSLGQELEQYF. The CDR3 bases are TGCGCCAGCAGCTTGGGACAGGAACTAGAGCAGTACTTC. The variable domain in full, with the rest retrieved from reference TRBV5-1 and TRBJ2-7, is KAGVTQTPRYLIKTRGQQVTLSCSPISGHRSVSWYQQTPGQGLQFLFEYFSETQRNKGNFPGRFSGRQFSNSRSEMNVSTLELGDSALYLCASSLGQELEQYFGPGTRLTVT.